Shown below are 22 T cell receptor beta chains from a single sample sequenced in a study of vaccination and CD4 T cells after COVID-19. Treatment: approximately 9-day PBMC culture with coronavirus spike peptide pools or control peptides (ViraFEST assay). CD4+ T-cell collection from the unexposed donor predated the COVID-19 pandemic (2011-2018). These receptors' targets are unknown. Sequence data for DNA of cultured CD4+ T cells were generated by the Oncomine TCR Beta short-read assay. Using the QIAamp micro DNA kit, genomic DNA was extracted from the CD4+ T cells that had been cultured. Via MiXCR, TCRdb re-called the PCR reads, giving one row per CDR3 protein. In the table there are about 9,500 distinct CDR3 sequences, under 30% of which are singletons. Sequences were obtained from CD4+ T cells from blood, cultured in vitro. The receptors originated from a human donor in good health.

This chain uses TRBV20-1 with TRBJ2-3; 7 positions match TRBD1. The CDR3 contains 12 residues. Germline trimming cut 6 bases from V and 4 bases from J; bases unmatched to any gene: 4. CDR1 and CDR2 from the germline V gene are DFQATT and SNEGSKA (reference sequence). CDR3 protein: CSATGAPDTQYF. The CDR3 DNA follows: TGCAGTGCCACAGGGGCCCCAGATACGCAGTATTTT.

This clonotype was observed a few times. The rearrangement uses TRBV19 and TRBJ1-2; 9 nucleotides line up with TRBD1. In germline, CDR1 is LNHDA, CDR2 SQIVND (reference sequence). After removal of 7 bases from V and 8 bases from J, the junction contained 11 bases not matched to a gene. The CDR3 runs 14 residues. CDR3 bases: TGTGCCAGTACCGCGGGACAGGGAGTGTGGGGCTACACCTTC. Its protein product is CASTAGQGVWGYTF.

This sequence joins TRBV3-1 and TRBJ1-2; no reliable D call. Germline V gives CDR1 LGHDT, CDR2 YNNKEL (reference sequence). CDR3 length: 11 amino acids. Trimming took 0 bases from V and 4 from J, leaving 0 bases between them. CDR3 bases: TGTGCCAGCAGCCAAGACTATGGCTACACCTTC. It encodes CASSQDYGYTF. Complete variable domain (other parts from reference TRBV3-1 and TRBJ1-2): DTAVSQTPKYLVTQMGNDKSIKCEQNLGHDTMYWYKQDSKKFLKIMFSYNNKELIINETVPNRFSPKSPDKAHLNLHINSLELGDSAVYFCASSQDYGYTFGSGTRLTVV.

The chain links TRBV24-1 to TRBJ2-2, with a weak D call TRBD2 (5 bases). V was cut by 6 bases and J by 3 bases, with 13 bases left in between. CDR1 and CDR2 from the germline V gene are KGHDR and SFDVKD. This CDR3 contains 15 residues. As DNA, the CDR3 is TGTGCCACCAGTAGAAGGGAGAGGGACACCGGGGAGCTGTTTTTT. Residues: CATSRRERDTGELFF.

The J gene is TRBJ1-4, the V gene TRBV10-2; D perhaps matches TRBD1 (5 bases). Germline CDR1 WSHSY, CDR2 SAAADI. The ends were cut back, 2 bases at V and 2 bases at J, with 6 bases in the middle. The CDR3 has 14 residues. CDR3 sequence: CASSEGGTNEKLFF. The CDR3 region has the DNA TGCGCCAGCAGTGAGGGGGGGACTAATGAAAAACTGTTTTTT.

The rearrangement uses TRBV6-5 and TRBJ2-7; 10 nucleotides match TRBD1. Trimming cost V 2 bases and J 3 bases; bases outside gene matches: 4. Germline-derived CDR1 and CDR2 are MNHEY and SVGAGI. The CDR3 loop spans 15 amino acids. CDR3 bases: TGTGCCAGCAGTTACCGGACAGGGGGAATCTACGAGCAGTACTTC. Protein: CASSYRTGGIYEQYF.

This clonotype has more than one count but fewer than ten. This sequence joins TRBV14 and TRBJ2-3; a possible D gene is TRBD2 (6 bases). The CDR3 loop spans 16 amino acids. Germline V gene data show CDR1 as SGHDN and CDR2 as FVKESK. The V gene lost 4 bases and the J gene lost 5 bases, with 19 bases spanning the gap. DNA for the CDR3: TGTGCCAGCAGCCGTAGGCGGCAGGGAGGTGGAGATACGCAGTATTTT. It encodes CASSRRRQGGGDTQYF.

The CDR3 region is CASSLAGIQTTYEQYF. The CDR3, as DNA: TGTGCCAGCAGCTTGGCCGGCATACAGACAACCTACGAGCAGTACTTC. This chain connects TRBV5-8 to TRBJ2-7; D call uncertain. V was clipped by 0 bases and J by 2 bases, with 15 bases between them. Germline assignment: CDR1 SGHTS and CDR2 YDEGEE. The CDR3 runs to 16 residues.

The chain joins TRBV7-2 to TRBJ2-1, with D unresolved. The length of the CDR3 is 14 residues. Between the trimmed V and J ends, which lost 4 bases and 3 bases, there was a span of 10 bases. Germline loops: CDR1 SGHTA, CDR2 FQGNSA. CDR3 in amino acids: CASSSGLLYNEQFF. In DNA, the CDR3 is TGTGCCAGCAGCTCAGGCCTCCTCTACAATGAGCAGTTCTTC.

This clonotype appeared a few times. J is TRBJ2-5 and V is TRBV28; 9 bases match TRBD2. The germline gives CDR1 MDHEN, CDR2 SYDVKM. The CDR3 totals 15 residues. The V gene end was trimmed by 0 bases and the J gene end by 4 bases; junction bases not matched to a gene: 3. CDR3 bases: TGTGCCAGCAGTTTATGGCGGGAGGGAGGAGAGACCCAGTACTTC. Its protein is CASSLWREGGETQYF.

This clonotype was counted a few times. The V call is TRBV10-3, the J call TRBJ2-3, with TRBD2 identical over 7 bases. This CDR3 is 14 amino acids long. The germline CDR1 and CDR2 sequences are ENHRY and SYGVKD. Trimming at V came to 7 bases and at J to 2 bases, leaving 6 bases not matched to a gene. DNA for the CDR3: TGTGCCATCACCAGCGGGACGCCCACAGATACGCAGTATTTT. The encoded protein is CAITSGTPTDTQYF.

V is TRBV20-1 and J is TRBJ1-6; D possibly corresponds to TRBD1 (6 bases). CDR1 DFQATT and CDR2 SNEGSKA come from the germline V gene (reference sequence). Trimming removed 1 base at V and 8 bases at J, with 12 bases between. The CDR3 length is 14 residues. The CDR3 protein is CSARATGFDSPLHF. CDR3 DNA: TGCAGTGCTAGAGCGACAGGATTTGATTCACCCCTCCACTTT.

CDR3 coding DNA: TGTGCCAGCAGCCTAAGATCCGGGACAGGAACCTTGAACACTGAAGCTTTCTTT. Translated: CASSLRSGTGTLNTEAFF. The chain couples TRBV7-2 to TRBJ1-1, with 8 bases that match TRBD1. The length of the CDR3 is 18 residues. The germline V gene encodes CDR1 SGHTA and CDR2 FQGNSA. J gave up 0 bases and V 5 bases, and 14 bases lay outside the gene matches.

DNA for the CDR3: TGTGCCAGCAGTCACCCGTCGAACACTGAAGCTTTCTTT. It codes for CASSHPSNTEAFF. The chain recombines TRBV6-2 or TRBV6-3 with TRBJ1-1; D gene ambiguous. V lost 5 bases, J lost 1 base, and 8 bases lay in between. The length of the CDR3 is 13 residues. The V gene's germline CDR1 is MNHEY and CDR2 SVGEGT.

This clonotype was observed a few times. J is TRBJ1-5 and V is TRBV12-3 or TRBV12-4, with a weak D call TRBD1 (5 bases). V was pared by 6 bases and J by 7 bases, with 16 bases between. The CDR3 has 14 residues. DNA for the CDR3: TGTGCCAGCAGGAGACTTGGGGGTGGGCAGCCCCAGCATTTT. It translates to CASRRLGGGQPQHF.

The CDR3 loop reads CASSSQGVSTDTQYF. The CDR3 coding sequence is TGTGCCAGCAGCTCCCAGGGCGTTAGCACAGATACGCAGTATTTT. This rearrangement joins TRBV7-2 to TRBJ2-3, with a tentative D call TRBD1 (5 bases). The germline gives CDR1 SGHTA, CDR2 FQGNSA. Trimming removed 4 bases from V and 0 bases from J, with 11 bases in between. This CDR3 region has 15 residues.

Within the sample, this clonotype is medium-sized. This chain links TRBV7-2 with TRBJ1-6; a possible D gene is TRBD1 (5 bases). The CDR3 consists of 15 residues. CDR1 SGHTA and CDR2 FQGNSA come from the germline V gene. The germline V and J ends were trimmed by 5 bases and 3 bases, with 11 bases remaining between them. The CDR3 DNA reads as TGTGCCAGCAGCGGACATAACGGCTATAATTCACCCCTCCACTTT. Its translation is CASSGHNGYNSPLHF.

The chain recombines TRBV12-1 with TRBJ2-3. TRBV12-1 is tagged as a pseudogene. This CDR3 comprises 15 residues. The CDR3 loop reads CASSFDGCGTDTQYF. CDR3 in DNA: TGTGCCAGCAGCTTTGATGGGTGCGGCACAGATACGCAGTATTTT.

The V and J genes are TRBV21-1 and TRBJ2-6. TRBV21-1 is flagged as a pseudogene. The CDR3 has 17 residues. The CDR3 spells CASSKGGRHSGANVLTF. The CDR3 nucleotides are TGTGCCAGCAGCAAAGGTGGCAGACACTCTGGGGCCAACGTCCTGACTTTC.

This clonotype was seen only a few times. V is TRBV28 and J is TRBJ1-2; D call uncertain. The V and J ends lost 5 bases and 1 base respectively, with 11 bases between them. The CDR3 length is 14 residues. Looked up from germline, CDR1 is MDHEN and CDR2 is SYDVKM. The CDR3 DNA reads as TGTGCCAGCAGTCCCCCCCGGGGTAACTATGGCTACACCTTC. Translation: CASSPPRGNYGYTF.

The gene calls are TRBV4-3 and TRBJ1-2, with D possibly TRBD1 on 5 matching bases. CDR3 size: 17 residues. In germline, CDR1 is LGHNA, CDR2 YSLEER. Trimming removed 1 base from V and 1 base from J, with 16 bases in between. The chain's CDR3 is CASSQAGVGRVNYGYTF. The CDR3 DNA is TGCGCCAGCAGCCAAGCTGGTGTGGGCAGGGTTAACTATGGCTACACCTTC.

V gene TRBV19 combines with J gene TRBJ2-7; no clear D. The germline V and J ends were trimmed by 3 bases and 2 bases, with 11 bases remaining between them. The CDR3 consists of 14 residues. Germline V gene data show CDR1 as LNHDA and CDR2 as SQIVND (reference sequence). The CDR3 loop is CASSIRAHTYEQYF. The DNA of the CDR3 is TGTGCCAGTAGTATTAGGGCCCATACCTACGAGCAGTACTTC.